A single sample gave rise to the 32 T cell receptor beta chains below, sequenced in a study of identical twins. TCRdb called the 5' RACE reads again in MiXCR, with one record for every CDR3 protein. This sample has under 300,000 distinct CDR3 sequences; 11% to 15% occur once, and the top ten carry 8.8%. The sequencing input was memory (CD45RO+) T cells sorted from blood. Every receptor here comes from a woman aged 18-29 years in good health.

This clonotype has just a few counts. A much bigger clone sits one base away, suggesting this may be a read error. The chain is built from TRBV27 and TRBJ1-1; unclear D gene. Germline CDR1 MNHEY, CDR2 SMNVEV (reference sequence). Trimming stripped 2 bases from V and 8 bases from J, with 15 bases between. This CDR3 spans 14 amino acids. CDR3 bases: TGTGCCAGCAGTTTAGTCCCCCAGGTGTGGGAAGCTTTCTTT. It specifies CASSLVPQVWEAFF.

Ten or more counts support this clonotype. The chain joins TRBV5-1 to TRBJ2-7; the match to TRBD1 covers 7 bases. V trimming: 4 bases; J trimming: 5 bases; junction bases outside the gene matches: 9. The CDR3 runs 14 residues. Germline values: CDR1 SGHRS, CDR2 YFSETQ. CDR3 sequence reads: CASSLGTALHEQYF. DNA of the CDR3: TGCGCCAGCAGCCTCGGGACAGCGCTTCACGAGCAGTACTTC.

The chain uses TRBV20-1 and TRBJ1-4; TRBD1 might be the D (6 bases). V was pared by 0 bases and J by 4 bases, with 18 bases between. CDR3 length equals 17 residues. CDR1 and CDR2 (germline): DFQATT, SNEGSKA (reference sequence). In nucleotides, the CDR3 is TGCAGTGCTAGAGATGATGGGGGCCCTGGTGATAATGAAAAACTGTTTTTT. Translated, it gives CSARDDGGPGDNEKLFF.

The rearrangement links TRBV5-1 to TRBJ2-3, with 12 bases identical to TRBD2. Germline CDR1 is SGHRS and CDR2 is YFSETQ. The CDR3 is 17 residues long. V trimming: 4 bases; J trimming: 2 bases; junction bases outside the gene matches: 8. The CDR3 bases are TGCGCCAGCAGCGCTATGACTAGCGGGGGCCTCACAGATACGCAGTATTTT. It encodes CASSAMTSGGLTDTQYF.

The gene calls are TRBV7-2 and TRBJ1-5, with D possibly TRBD1 on 5 matching bases. Between the trimmed V and J ends, which lost 5 bases and 7 bases, there was a span of 15 bases. The CDR3 has 14 amino acids. Germline V gives CDR1 SGHTA, CDR2 FQGNSA. CDR3 sequence reads: CASSATGDGQPQHF. DNA of the CDR3: TGTGCCAGCAGCGCGACGGGGGATGGACAGCCCCAGCATTTT.

This clonotype counts as medium-sized. The V call is TRBV24-1, the J call TRBJ2-5, with D tentatively TRBD1 (5 bases). Trimming stripped 1 base from V and 14 bases from J, with 13 bases between. The CDR3 loop spans 12 amino acids. Looked up from germline, CDR1 is KGHDR and CDR2 is SFDVKD. The CDR3 DNA follows: TGTGCCACCAGTGATTTTTCAGGGCTCCTATACTTC. This gives the protein CATSDFSGLLYF.

V gene TRBV11-2 combines with J gene TRBJ2-7, with D unresolved. Trimming shortened V by 1 base and J by 7 bases, and 8 bases separated the two germline ends. The CDR3 sequence is 12 residues long. CDR1 is SGHAT, CDR2 FQNNGV, per germline. This CDR3 reads CASSLVGREQYF. CDR3 DNA sequence: TGTGCCAGCAGCTTAGTCGGGCGAGAGCAGTACTTC.

This chain uses TRBV20-1 with TRBJ2-3; 7 positions match TRBD1. J gave up 14 bases and V 5 bases, and 10 bases lay outside the gene matches. This CDR3 has 11 residues. Germline V CDR1 and CDR2: DFQATT, SNEGSKA (reference sequence). The CDR3: CSAFLRDSPYF. The CDR3 DNA follows: TGCAGTGCTTTTCTCCGGGACAGTCCGTATTTT.

The V gene is TRBV20-1, the J gene TRBJ1-5; D perhaps matches TRBD1 (6 bases). The CDR3 is 13 residues long. Per germline, CDR1 DFQATT and CDR2 SNEGSKA (reference sequence). Trimming took off 4 bases at V and 8 bases at J, with 15 bases between the two ends. CDR3 region: CSATTGTIKPQHF. The CDR3 coding sequence is TGCAGTGCTACTACAGGGACAATCAAGCCCCAGCATTTT.

The rearrangement uses TRBV7-8 and TRBJ1-6; tentatively, D is TRBD1 (5 bases). Trimming shortened V by 4 bases and J by 6 bases, and 13 bases separated the two germline ends. Germline lookup yields CDR1 SGHVS and CDR2 FQNEAQ. The CDR3 has 15 residues. The CDR3 sequence: CASSSSGWSNSPLHF. For the CDR3, the DNA is TGTGCCAGCAGCTCCTCAGGGTGGTCTAATTCACCCCTCCACTTT.

The chain recombines TRBV7-2 with TRBJ2-1; D ambiguous. The ends were cut back, 2 bases at V and 5 bases at J, with 13 bases in the middle. Germline CDR1 SGHTA, CDR2 FQGNSA. The CDR3 covers 15 residues. CDR3 protein: CASSLTGSPNNEQFF. The CDR3 nucleotides are TGTGCCAGCAGCTTAACTGGTAGCCCGAACAATGAGCAGTTCTTC.

This clonotype was recorded a few times. This rearrangement joins TRBV20-1 to TRBJ1-2, with D hard to call. The CDR3 has 17 residues. Trimming stripped 0 bases from V and 0 bases from J, with 17 bases between. Germline CDR1 DFQATT, CDR2 SNEGSKA (reference sequence). In nucleotides, the CDR3 is TGCAGTGCTAGAGATTCTTTAACGGGTGGAGCTAACTATGGCTACACCTTC. Residues: CSARDSLTGGANYGYTF.

The chain links TRBV7-9 to TRBJ2-1; D uncertain. Germline CDR1 SEHNR, CDR2 FQNEAQ (reference sequence). The CDR3 has 15 residues. The V end was cut by 5 bases, the J end by 7 bases, with 18 bases between. Here the CDR3 DNA reads TGTGCCAGCAGCGCGGCGGCACTGTCAGTAAATGAGCAGTTCTTC. It encodes CASSAAALSVNEQFF.

CDR3: CSAFPVRGAYNEQFF. The CDR3 DNA follows: TGCAGTGCTTTCCCGGTGAGGGGGGCCTACAATGAGCAGTTCTTC. This chain connects TRBV20-1 to TRBJ2-1, with D possibly called TRBD1 or TRBD2 (6 bases each). V dropped 5 bases and J dropped 2 bases, with 16 bases sitting between them. The CDR3 covers 15 residues. Germline CDR1 is DFQATT and CDR2 is SNEGSKA (reference sequence).

This clonotype has only a few counts. V is TRBV6-6 and J is TRBJ2-5; 8 bases are a match to TRBD2. Losses at the gene ends were 10 bases for V and 3 bases for J; bases not matched to a gene: 7. The CDR3 runs to 13 residues. Germline CDR1 MNHNY, CDR2 SVGAGI (reference sequence). CDR3 sequence reads: CAIKRAGEETQYF. The CDR3 region has the DNA TGTGCCATCAAGAGAGCGGGAGAAGAGACCCAGTACTTC.

This clonotype was seen only a few times. The rearrangement uses TRBV12-3 or TRBV12-4 and TRBJ2-3; 8 bases match TRBD2. CDR3 length: 16 amino acids. V trimming: 2 bases; J trimming: 4 bases; junction bases outside the gene matches: 8. CDR3: CASSLRSSGSPDTQYF. The CDR3 DNA reads as TGTGCCAGCAGTTTAAGGTCAAGCGGGAGCCCAGATACGCAGTATTTT.

The chain couples TRBV5-5 to TRBJ1-2; weak D call: TRBD1 (6 bases). Germline CDR1 is SGHKS and CDR2 is YYEKEE (reference sequence). CDR3 length equals 14 residues. Trimming left V 1 base short and J 5 bases short, with 12 bases between. The CDR3 region has the DNA TGTGCCAGCAGCTTGCCAGGGGAAGTGTATGGCTACACCTTC. Protein sequence: CASSLPGEVYGYTF.

The chain employs TRBV4-3 and TRBJ2-1; the D is unclear. The germline V gene has CDR1 LGHNA and CDR2 YSLEER. Trimming cost V 0 bases and J 5 bases, with 8 bases left between them. This CDR3 is built from 14 residues. The CDR3 region is CASSQDGHNNEQFF. As DNA, the CDR3 is TGCGCCAGCAGCCAAGATGGTCATAACAATGAGCAGTTCTTC.

This chain joins TRBV20-1 and TRBJ1-1; D possibly corresponds to TRBD1 (6 bases). Germline-derived CDR1 and CDR2 are DFQATT and SNEGSKA (reference sequence). The CDR3 has 15 residues. V lost 5 bases to trimming and J lost 0 bases, with 16 bases between them. CDR3 amino acids: CSAPLHQGMNTEAFF. CDR3 nucleotide sequence: TGCAGTGCTCCCCTCCACCAGGGGATGAACACTGAAGCTTTCTTT.

This clonotype was counted only a few times. The chain has TRBV5-6 and TRBJ1-4, with no clear D. The germline CDR1 and CDR2 sequences are SGHDT and YYEEEE. The CDR3 has 17 amino acids. Trimming shortened V by 0 bases and J by 0 bases, and 12 bases separated the two germline ends. In DNA, the CDR3 is TGTGCCAGCAGCTTGGAACCGGGGTTGGCAACTAATGAAAAACTGTTTTTT. Amino acid sequence: CASSLEPGLATNEKLFF.

There are a few counts of this clonotype. The chain has TRBV12-3 or TRBV12-4 and TRBJ1-1, with no clear D. V was pared by 3 bases and J by 6 bases, with 17 bases between. The length of the CDR3 is 15 residues. The CDR3 is CASSFMKVMGAEAFF. CDR3 DNA sequence: TGTGCCAGCAGTTTTATGAAGGTAATGGGTGCTGAAGCTTTCTTT.

This clonotype was recorded a few times. The V call is TRBV7-2, the J call TRBJ2-5; D assignment may be TRBD1 or TRBD2 (5 bases each). This CDR3 contains 15 residues. CDR1 is SGHTA and CDR2 is FQGNSA in the germline V gene. V dropped 1 base and J dropped 1 base, with 10 bases sitting between them. The CDR3 nucleotides are TGTGCCAGCAGCTTAGTGAAGGGGAGCCAAGAGACCCAGTACTTC. This gives the protein CASSLVKGSQETQYF.

The chain carries TRBV4-3 and TRBJ1-2, with D tentatively TRBD1 (5 bases). V was shortened by 8 bases and J by 1 base, with 20 bases between the two germline ends. Germline CDR1 and CDR2: LGHNA and YSLEER. The CDR3 is 16 amino acids. Here the CDR3 reads CASGSWGSSINYGYTF. DNA for the CDR3: TGCGCCAGCGGATCTTGGGGGAGTTCCATTAACTATGGCTACACCTTC.

The chain carries TRBV5-4 and TRBJ2-3; D possibly corresponds to TRBD2 (5 bases). Germline CDR1 SGHNT, CDR2 YYREEE (reference sequence). CDR3 length: 15 amino acids. V lost 9 bases and J lost 5, with 22 bases in between. CDR3 DNA: TGTGCCATGGGCCCCGGACGGGGTTCGGGAGATACGCAGTATTTT. It yields the protein CAMGPGRGSGDTQYF. The entire variable domain, with the rest obtained from reference TRBV5-4 and TRBJ2-3, is as follows: ETGVTQSPTHLIKTRGQQVTLRCSSQSGHNTVSWYQQALGQGPQFIFQYYREEENGRGNFPPRFSGLQFPNYSSELNVNALELDDSALYLCAMGPGRGSGDTQYFGPGTRLTVL.

This clonotype appeared a few times. V is TRBV6-2 or TRBV6-3 and J is TRBJ2-1; tentative D call: TRBD1 (5 bases). The CDR3 totals 14 residues. Trimming cost V 8 bases and J 2 bases, with 13 bases left between them. The germline V gene encodes CDR1 MNHEY and CDR2 SVGEGT. CDR3 bases: TGTGCCAGCGGGGCTGTGGCCGCCTACAATGAGCAGTTCTTC. Residues: CASGAVAAYNEQFF.

This clonotype was seen a handful of times. The chain links TRBV29-1 to TRBJ2-1, with a weak D call TRBD2 (5 bases). The germline V gene has CDR1 SQVTM and CDR2 ANQGSEA. The CDR3 runs to 14 residues. With 6 bases removed from V and 0 bases from J, the gap between germline ends came to 12 bases. The CDR3 here is CSVGWRYSYNEQFF. CDR3 DNA sequence: TGCAGCGTCGGGTGGAGGTACTCCTACAATGAGCAGTTCTTC.

The chain carries TRBV10-2 and TRBJ2-5; D not resolved. The CDR3 has 13 amino acids. Between the trimmed V and J ends, which lost 3 bases and 5 bases, there was a span of 10 bases. From germline, CDR1 is WSHSY and CDR2 SAAADI. The CDR3 loop is CASSELIEETQYF. The CDR3 nucleotides are TGCGCCAGCAGTGAACTAATCGAGGAGACCCAGTACTTC.

The chain recombines TRBV20-1 with TRBJ1-1; no definite D call. V gave up 2 bases and J gave up 0 bases, with 19 bases separating them. CDR1 DFQATT and CDR2 SNEGSKA come from the germline V gene (reference sequence). There are 17 residues in the CDR3. The CDR3 nucleotides are TGCAGTGCTAGACGGGGAATAGGGCGGATTATGAACACTGAAGCTTTCTTT. Protein product: CSARRGIGRIMNTEAFF.

This clonotype was seen a handful of times. This sequence joins TRBV24-1 and TRBJ1-1; D call uncertain. Germline V gives CDR1 KGHDR, CDR2 SFDVKD. Trimming pared 9 bases from V and 6 bases from J, leaving 13 bases between. This CDR3 region has 12 residues. The CDR3 is CATPRLVAEAFF. CDR3 bases: TGTGCCACCCCCCGGTTAGTTGCTGAAGCTTTCTTT.

The V call is TRBV20-1, the J call TRBJ1-2, with D unresolved. This CDR3 is built from 11 residues. The germline V and J ends were trimmed by 3 bases and 11 bases, with 13 bases remaining between them. Germline CDR1 and CDR2: DFQATT and SNEGSKA (reference sequence). This chain's CDR3 is CSASPGVAYTF. The DNA of the CDR3 is TGCAGTGCTAGCCCCGGGGTTGCTTACACCTTC.

The chain has TRBV7-7 and TRBJ1-1; D is unresolved. The CDR3 extends over 17 amino acids. Trimming took 3 bases from V and 4 from J, leaving 21 bases between them. Germline V gene data show CDR1 as SSHAT and CDR2 as FNYEAQ (reference sequence). This CDR3 is CASSFGYARSKSTEAFF. The DNA of the CDR3 is TGTGCCAGCAGCTTCGGATACGCCCGTTCGAAGAGCACTGAAGCTTTCTTT.

On this clonotype: This may be a read error, as it is one base from a much larger clone. The rearrangement links TRBV6-1 to TRBJ2-1; D not resolved. The end of the DNA aligns better with TRBJ2-7, so the J call may be wrong. The CDR3 loop spans 13 amino acids. Germline CDR1 is MNHNS and CDR2 is SASEGT. The CDR3 loop is CASKHIQYNEQYF. The CDR3 DNA follows: TGTGCCAGCAAACATATTCAATACAATGAGCAGTACTTC.